Below, 21 T cell receptor beta chains from the same sample are listed, as sequenced in a study of cytomegalovirus exposure and HLA in healthy donors. Only in-frame clones appear in the TCRdb table, and some are missing; sequencing was by immunoSEQ multiplex PCR. The sample contains about 190,000 clones, 86% of which appear only once. The material sequenced was PBMCs. The receptors come from a woman aged 18-35 years in good health and CMV-seronegative.

The chain employs TRBV6-5 and TRBJ1-3; D is ambiguous. From germline, CDR1 is MNHEY and CDR2 SVGAGI. V gave up 5 bases and J gave up 0 bases, with 5 bases separating them. This CDR3 contains 13 residues. CDR3 in amino acids: CASSPYSGNTIYF. The CDR3 nucleotides read TGTGCCAGCAGTCCCTACTCTGGAAACACCATATATTTT.

The chain recombines TRBV9 with TRBJ2-7, with 11 positions matching TRBD1. The CDR3 sequence is 15 residues long. V dropped 1 base and J dropped 4; count of bases not matched to a gene: 4. CDR1 SGDLS and CDR2 YYNGEE come from the germline V gene. The CDR3 DNA is TGTGCCAGCAGCGTAAGGGACAGGGGGTCTTACGAGCAGTACTTC. This translates into CASSVRDRGSYEQYF. Complete variable domain (other parts from reference TRBV9 and TRBJ2-7): DSGVTQTPKHLITATGQRVTLRCSPRSGDLSVYWYQQSLDQGLQFLIQYYNGEERAKGNILERFSAQQFPDLHSELNLSSLELGDSALYFCASSVRDRGSYEQYFGPGTRLTVT.

The chain links TRBV19 to TRBJ1-6; D possibly corresponds to TRBD1 (6 bases). The CDR3 is made up of 15 amino acids. V was cut by 7 bases and J by 9 bases, with 19 bases left in between. The germline V gene has CDR1 LNHDA and CDR2 SQIVND (reference sequence). CDR3 region: CASTNRDGFGSPLHF. DNA of the CDR3: TGTGCCAGTACCAACAGGGATGGATTCGGTTCACCCCTCCACTTT.

This clone was observed a handful of times. This chain links TRBV7-9 with TRBJ1-2, with TRBD1 matching over 8 bases. The CDR3 sequence is 14 residues long. The V segment lost 5 bases and the J segment 0 bases; nucleotides outside the gene matches: 2. Per the germline V gene, CDR1 is SEHNR and CDR2 is FQNEAQ (reference sequence). The CDR3 here is CASSLQGANYGYTF. The CDR3 nucleotides read TGTGCCAGCAGCCTACAGGGGGCTAACTATGGCTACACCTTC.

The chain couples TRBV5-1 to TRBJ2-7; 12 nucleotides match TRBD2. CDR3 length: 16 amino acids. Germline V gene lookup returns CDR1 SGHRS and CDR2 YFSETQ. J gave up 3 bases and V 4 bases, and 8 bases lay outside the gene matches. CDR3 nucleotides: TGCGCCAGCAGCCCCCGGACTAGCGGGACGGTCTACGAGCAGTACTTC. Amino acids: CASSPRTSGTVYEQYF.

The chain employs TRBV16 and TRBJ1-3; no definite D call. The V end lost 5 bases, the J end lost 3 bases, and 11 bases lay between the germline ends. Per germline, CDR1 KGHSY and CDR2 FQNENV. The CDR3 spans 14 residues. DNA of the CDR3: TGTGCCAGCAGCTCGGCTTCAGGTGGAAACACCATATATTTT. This codes for CASSSASGGNTIYF. Looking up the rest from reference TRBV16 and TRBJ1-3 gives the full variable domain: GEEVAQTPKHLVRGEGQKAKLYCAPIKGHSYVFWYQQVLKNEFKFLISFQNENVFDETGMPKERFSAKCLPNSPCSLEIQATKLEDSAVYFCASSSASGGNTIYFGEGSWLTVV.

This chain connects TRBV10-1 to TRBJ1-2, with 7 bases lining up with TRBD1. The length of the CDR3 is 13 residues. V shed 5 bases and J 2 bases; nucleotides not matched to a gene: 2. CDR1 and CDR2 (germline): WNHNN, SYGVQD (reference sequence). The CDR3 spells CASSRTGNYGYTF. CDR3 coding DNA: TGCGCCAGCAGTAGGACAGGAAACTATGGCTACACCTTC.

J is TRBJ1-2 and V is TRBV7-3; maybe TRBD1 (5 bases). The CDR3 sequence is 16 residues long. Germline V gene lookup returns CDR1 SGHTA and CDR2 FQGTGA. V dropped 2 bases and J dropped 8 bases, with 21 bases sitting between them. This CDR3 is CASSLGQGSAYNGYTF. CDR3 DNA sequence: TGTGCCAGCAGCTTAGGGCAGGGTAGTGCCTATAACGGCTACACCTTC.

CDR3 region: CASSLDSIYEQYF. The DNA of the CDR3 is TGTGCCAGCAGCTTGGACAGCATCTACGAGCAGTACTTC. The chain carries TRBV7-9 and TRBJ2-7; tentatively, D is TRBD1 (6 bases). CDR3 length: 13 amino acids. The germline CDR1 and CDR2 sequences are SEHNR and FQNEAQ (reference sequence). V was pared by 3 bases and J by 3 bases, with 9 bases between.

As DNA, the CDR3 is TGTGCCAGCAGCGTAGGAGGGGGCAGGGGGCCTAACGGGGAGCTGTTTTTT. It yields the protein CASSVGGGRGPNGELFF. V usage is TRBV9 and J usage is TRBJ2-2, with 8 bases fitting TRBD1. This CDR3 spans 17 amino acids. Per the germline V gene, CDR1 is SGDLS and CDR2 is YYNGEE. Trimming at V came to 0 bases and at J to 7 bases, leaving 11 bases not matched to a gene.

CDR3 sequence: CASSPRGSLAIGEQFF. In nucleotides, the CDR3 is TGTGCCAGCAGCCCCCGAGGTAGCTTGGCAATCGGGGAGCAGTTCTTC. This chain links TRBV11-3 with TRBJ2-1; D remains unclear. The germline V and J ends were trimmed by 5 bases and 10 bases, with 24 bases remaining between them. The CDR3 has 16 residues. Looked up from germline, CDR1 is SGHNT and CDR2 is YENEEA.

The V gene is TRBV19, the J gene TRBJ1-5; D remains unclear. Trimming shortened V by 3 bases and J by 0 bases, and 9 bases separated the two germline ends. This CDR3 spans 15 amino acids. Germline V lookup: CDR1 LNHDA, CDR2 SQIVND (reference sequence). CDR3 amino acids: CASSITGTSNQPQHF. The CDR3 nucleotides are TGTGCCAGTAGTATTACGGGAACTAGCAATCAGCCCCAGCATTTT.

V usage is TRBV5-1 and J usage is TRBJ1-1; 10 bases are a match to TRBD1. Per the germline V gene, CDR1 is SGHRS and CDR2 is YFSETQ. This CDR3 contains 17 residues. J gave up 3 bases and V 4 bases, and 12 bases lay outside the gene matches. Here the CDR3 reads CASSPRPGTGDYTEAFF. DNA for the CDR3: TGCGCCAGCAGCCCTCGTCCCGGGACAGGGGACTACACTGAAGCTTTCTTT.

The V call is TRBV30, the J call TRBJ2-2; no clear D gene. The germline CDR1 and CDR2 sequences are GTSNPN and SVGIG (reference sequence). The V end was cut by 3 bases, the J end by 6 bases, with 14 bases between. The CDR3 is 14 amino acids. CDR3 sequence: CAWRVVSSAGELFF. The CDR3 nucleotides read TGTGCCTGGAGAGTGGTTAGCAGCGCCGGGGAGCTGTTTTTT.

The chain couples TRBV5-5 to TRBJ1-2, with 7 bases fitting TRBD1. This CDR3 is 14 amino acids long. V trimming: 7 bases; J trimming: 0 bases; junction bases outside the gene matches: 6. CDR1 SGHKS and CDR2 YYEKEE come from the germline V gene (reference sequence). The chain's CDR3 is CASGGQITNYGYTF. CDR3 nucleotides: TGTGCCAGCGGGGGACAGATCACTAACTATGGCTACACCTTC.

Here the CDR3 DNA reads TGTGCCAGCAGCTTGGGGGGCGGAAGTCTCGATCAGCCCCAGCATTTT. Translating it yields CASSLGGGSLDQPQHF. This chain joins TRBV5-6 and TRBJ1-5; D may be TRBD1 (5 bases). V shed 0 bases and J shed 5 bases, with 15 bases lying between them. The CDR3 consists of 16 residues. The germline CDR1 and CDR2 sequences are SGHDT and YYEEEE.

The gene calls are TRBV5-1 and TRBJ2-5; possible D gene TRBD1, 6 bases. The CDR3 totals 13 residues. In germline, CDR1 is SGHRS, CDR2 YFSETQ. Trimming removed 7 bases at V and 4 bases at J, with 14 bases between. CDR3 nucleotides: TGCGCCAGCGGAACACAGGGTCCAGAGACCCAGTACTTC. As protein: CASGTQGPETQYF.

This clone has more than one count but fewer than ten. The chain is built from TRBV30 and TRBJ1-1, with D hard to call. Trimming removed 3 bases at V and 0 bases at J, with 8 bases between. The germline V gene encodes CDR1 GTSNPN and CDR2 SVGIG (reference sequence). CDR3 length: 13 residues. Written as DNA, the CDR3 is TGTGCCTGGAGGGCTAGCGTGAACACTGAAGCTTTCTTT. Translating gives CAWRASVNTEAFF.

The rearrangement links TRBV6-1 to TRBJ2-2; D is possibly TRBD2 (7 bases). CDR1 is MNHNS, CDR2 SASEGT, per germline. The CDR3 covers 16 residues. Trimming cost V 2 bases and J 5 bases, with 15 bases left between them. CDR3 sequence: CASSELRGPGTGELFF. CDR3 DNA sequence: TGTGCCAGCAGTGAATTGCGGGGGCCGGGTACCGGGGAGCTGTTTTTT.

This rearrangement joins TRBV7-9 to TRBJ2-7; 9 positions agree with TRBD1. The CDR3 has 16 amino acids. The V segment lost 5 bases and the J segment 0 bases; nucleotides outside the gene matches: 8. Per germline, CDR1 SEHNR and CDR2 FQNEAQ (reference sequence). Written as DNA, the CDR3 is TGTGCCAGCAGCGACGACCCGGGACAGGGCTCCTACGAGCAGTACTTC. It specifies CASSDDPGQGSYEQYF.

This rearrangement joins TRBV25-1 to TRBJ2-7; 7 bases line up with TRBD1. The length of the CDR3 is 14 residues. V dropped 8 bases and J dropped 0; count of bases not matched to a gene: 7. Looked up from germline, CDR1 is MGHDK and CDR2 is SYGVNS. The CDR3 is CASGMTGSSYEQYF. The CDR3 DNA reads as TGTGCCAGCGGTATGACAGGGAGCTCCTACGAGCAGTACTTC.